This is a list of T cell receptor beta chains from one sample in a study of cytomegalovirus exposure and HLA in healthy donors. Repertoires were generated with immunoSEQ multiplex PCR, while TCRdb's copy carries only in-frame clones and drops some. This table holds fewer than 250,000 clones, about 83% found once. Sample: PBMCs. The receptors stem from a girl between 5 and 17 years old in good health and CMV-seronegative. Both conserved end residues are part of each CDR3. A D gene is named only where the DNA matches it firmly. Rows may omit the clone size; those that give it use once, few, many or a size class.

. | . | TRBJ2-7 | TRBV18 | CASSPTPGTPWVSEQYF | TGTGCCAGCTCACCCACCCCGGGGACACCCTGGGTATCCGAGCAGTACTTC
. | . | TRBJ2-5 | TRBV11-2 | CASRIGTVKTQYF | TGTGCCAGCAGGATTGGGACTGTCAAGACCCAGTACTTC
. | . | TRBJ1-2 | TRBV11-2 | CASSLEAVRTF | TGTGCCAGCAGCTTAGAGGCAGTCAGAACCTTC
. | TRBD1 | TRBJ2-1 | TRBV4-1 | CASTAADRDNEQFF | TGCGCCAGCACCGCAGCGGACAGGGACAATGAGCAGTTCTTC
. | TRBD1 | TRBJ2-7 | TRBV5-4 | CASSQQGSYEQYF | TGTGCCAGCAGCCAACAGGGGTCCTACGAGCAGTACTTC
. | TRBD1 | TRBJ1-2 | TRBV20-1 | CSWDRNYGYTF | TGCAGTTGGGACAGAAACTATGGCTACACCTTC
once | . | TRBJ1-2 | TRBV30 | CAWSGTASLGYTF | TGTGCCTGGAGTGGGACAGCTTCCCTAGGGTACACCTTC
once | TRBD1 | TRBJ1-1 | TRBV5-4 | CASSLEGQLTEAFF | TGTGCCAGCAGCTTGGAGGGACAGCTCACTGAAGCTTTCTTT
. | . | TRBJ1-1 | TRBV19 | CASSIDPRGNTEAFF | TGTGCCAGTAGTATAGATCCAAGAGGGAACACTGAAGCTTTCTTT
. | TRBD1 | TRBJ2-7 | TRBV27 | CASSSGGWGVEQYF | TGTGCCAGCAGTTCAGGGGGATGGGGCGTCGAGCAGTACTTC
. | . | TRBJ1-3 | TRBV28 | CASSSGQRGSGNTIYF | TGTGCCAGCAGTTCGGGACAAAGGGGTTCGGGAAACACCATATATTTT
few | TRBD1 | TRBJ1-2 | TRBV10-3 | CAISWDRENSGYTF | TGTGCCATCAGCTGGGACAGGGAAAACTCTGGCTACACCTTC
few | . | TRBJ1-1 | TRBV4-1 | CASSQDSVRTEAFF | TGCGCCAGCAGCCAAGATTCCGTACGGACAGAAGCTTTCTTT
. | TRBD2 | TRBJ2-3 | TRBV7-9 | CASSIGLAGTDTQYF | TGTGCCAGCAGCATCGGACTAGCGGGAACAGATACGCAGTATTTT
. | . | TRBJ2-7 | TRBV7-9 | CASSSPGGGISYEQYF | TGTGCCAGCAGCTCGCCCGGGGGAGGCATCTCCTACGAGCAGTACTTC